Listed below are T cell receptor beta chains from one sample, sequenced in a study of blood T cell repertoires in COVID-19. The assay was immunoSEQ multiplex PCR, and TCRdb's table has in-frame clones only and misses some. The sample carries approximately 220,000 clones, about four fifths recorded once. Material: PBMCs or T cells enriched from blood (not recorded which). Receptors originate from a woman between 45 and 65 years old who had been exposed to COVID-19. Both conserved end residues are part of each CDR3. Fields, in order: V gene, D gene, clone size, J gene, CDR3 DNA, CDR3 protein. D genes are given only for firm matches. Only some rows state a clone size, as once, few, many or a class for expanded clones.

v_call: TRBV27
d_call: -
clone_size: once
j_call: TRBJ1-4
cdr3_nt: TGTGCCAGCACCTCCCGGGGTGCAACTAATGAAAAACTGTTTTTT
cdr3_aa: CASTSRGATNEKLFF

v_call: TRBV2
d_call: TRBD1
clone_size: -
j_call: TRBJ1-5
cdr3_nt: TGTGCCAGCAAAGGGGGCTTGGGGAATCAGCCCCAGCATTTT
cdr3_aa: CASKGGLGNQPQHF

v_call: TRBV4-3
d_call: TRBD1
clone_size: -
j_call: TRBJ2-5
cdr3_nt: TGCGCCAGCAGCCAAGGCCCGGGGACAGCACAAGAGACCCAGTACTTC
cdr3_aa: CASSQGPGTAQETQYF

v_call: TRBV5-1
d_call: TRBD1
clone_size: -
j_call: TRBJ1-1
cdr3_nt: TGCGCCAGCAGTTCTCAACCGGGACAGGGGGTATTTACGAACACTGAAGCTTTCTTT
cdr3_aa: CASSSQPGQGVFTNTEAFF

v_call: TRBV13
d_call: -
clone_size: -
j_call: TRBJ1-4
cdr3_nt: TGTGCCAGCAGCTCCGGGACACTGACTAATGAAAAACTGTTTTTT
cdr3_aa: CASSSGTLTNEKLFF

v_call: TRBV6-6
d_call: -
clone_size: once
j_call: TRBJ1-2
cdr3_nt: TGTGCCAGCAGTTTCTCCCGAGGGGGGGGTTTTCCTGGCTACACCTTC
cdr3_aa: CASSFSRGGGFPGYTF

v_call: TRBV4-1
d_call: -
clone_size: -
j_call: TRBJ1-2
cdr3_nt: TGCGCCAGCAGCCTTTCAGGGCAGGGGAACTATGGCTACACCTTC
cdr3_aa: CASSLSGQGNYGYTF

v_call: TRBV11-3
d_call: TRBD2
clone_size: -
j_call: TRBJ2-5
cdr3_nt: TGTGCCAGCAGCCGGGACTATCAAGAGACCCAGTACTTC
cdr3_aa: CASSRDYQETQYF

v_call: TRBV19
d_call: TRBD1
clone_size: -
j_call: TRBJ1-2
cdr3_nt: TGTGCCAGTATCGCGACAGGGAATCATGGCTACACCTTC
cdr3_aa: CASIATGNHGYTF

v_call: TRBV2
d_call: -
clone_size: -
j_call: TRBJ2-2
cdr3_nt: TGTGCCAGCAGTGTCCAGCGTTCCACCGGGGAGCTGTTTTTT
cdr3_aa: CASSVQRSTGELFF

v_call: TRBV5-6
d_call: TRBD1
clone_size: -
j_call: TRBJ1-2
cdr3_nt: TGTGCCAGCAGCTTGCAGGGGGCCCATGGCTACACCTTC
cdr3_aa: CASSLQGAHGYTF

v_call: TRBV5-1
d_call: -
clone_size: -
j_call: TRBJ2-1
cdr3_nt: TGCGCCAGCAGCCAAGAGCCCCTACCCAATGAGCAGTTCTTC
cdr3_aa: CASSQEPLPNEQFF

v_call: TRBV6-5
d_call: -
clone_size: -
j_call: TRBJ1-6
cdr3_nt: TGTGCCAGCAGTTATGTTAGGGGTCGAGGAAATTCACCCCTCCACTTT
cdr3_aa: CASSYVRGRGNSPLHF

v_call: TRBV7-9
d_call: TRBD1
clone_size: -
j_call: TRBJ1-2
cdr3_nt: TGTGCCAGCAGCCCGACAGGGGATCCCTATGGCTACACCTTC
cdr3_aa: CASSPTGDPYGYTF

v_call: TRBV7-2
d_call: TRBD2
clone_size: -
j_call: TRBJ2-5
cdr3_nt: TGTGCCAGCAGCTTAGGCGGGGGGGGTAATCAAGAGACCCAGTACTTC
cdr3_aa: CASSLGGGGNQETQYF

v_call: TRBV19
d_call: TRBD1
clone_size: -
j_call: TRBJ1-3
cdr3_nt: TGTGCCAGTAAGGTGAACAGGGGAATGGCTGGAAACACCATATATTTT
cdr3_aa: CASKVNRGMAGNTIYF

v_call: TRBV7-6
d_call: TRBD1
clone_size: -
j_call: TRBJ1-6
cdr3_nt: TGTGCCAGCAGCTTAGAGGGACAGGGCTCCTCACCCCTCCACTTT
cdr3_aa: CASSLEGQGSSPLHF

v_call: TRBV11-2
d_call: -
clone_size: -
j_call: TRBJ2-7
cdr3_nt: TGTGCCAGCAGCTTAGTAGGGGGATTGGCCGACGAGCAGTACTTC
cdr3_aa: CASSLVGGLADEQYF

v_call: TRBV5-4
d_call: -
clone_size: -
j_call: TRBJ1-3
cdr3_nt: TGTGCCAGCAGCTTAACAGGTTATAGCTCTGGAAACACCATATATTTT
cdr3_aa: CASSLTGYSSGNTIYF

v_call: TRBV2
d_call: -
clone_size: -
j_call: TRBJ1-2
cdr3_nt: TGTGCCAGCAGTGAAGCGCAGGGAGGGAGGTACACCTTC
cdr3_aa: CASSEAQGGRYTF

v_call: TRBV7-8
d_call: TRBD1
clone_size: -
j_call: TRBJ2-7
cdr3_nt: TGTGCCAGCAGTTGGGACAGGGCCTACGAGCAGTACTTC
cdr3_aa: CASSWDRAYEQYF

v_call: TRBV7-2
d_call: -
clone_size: -
j_call: TRBJ2-1
cdr3_nt: TGTGCCAGCAGCTTAGGGCTCCTTGAGCAGTTCTTC
cdr3_aa: CASSLGLLEQFF

v_call: TRBV30
d_call: -
clone_size: -
j_call: TRBJ1-1
cdr3_nt: TGTGCCTGGAGTGTACGGGTAAGAGGTGTGGGGAACACTGAAGCTTTCTTT
cdr3_aa: CAWSVRVRGVGNTEAFF

v_call: TRBV19
d_call: TRBD1
clone_size: -
j_call: TRBJ2-3
cdr3_nt: TGTGCCAGTAGGCGAGACAGGGGGAGTTCGAGCACAGATACGCAGTATTTT
cdr3_aa: CASRRDRGSSSTDTQYF

v_call: TRBV7-3
d_call: TRBD2
clone_size: -
j_call: TRBJ2-3
cdr3_nt: TGTGCCAGCAGCTCGAGGACCGGGGGGACAGATACGCAGTATTTT
cdr3_aa: CASSSRTGGTDTQYF

v_call: TRBV18
d_call: -
clone_size: -
j_call: TRBJ2-3
cdr3_nt: TGTGCCAGCTCACCACGTGTTACGGTTTCTAGCACAGATACGCAGTATTTT
cdr3_aa: CASSPRVTVSSTDTQYF

v_call: TRBV10-3
d_call: -
clone_size: -
j_call: TRBJ2-2
cdr3_nt: TGTGCCATCAGTGGGGCCTCAACCGGGGAGCTGTTTTTT
cdr3_aa: CAISGASTGELFF

v_call: TRBV4-1
d_call: TRBD2
clone_size: -
j_call: TRBJ2-1
cdr3_nt: TGCGCCAGCAGCCCCACTAGCGGGGGGGCGATGTTGAATGAGCAGTTCTTC
cdr3_aa: CASSPTSGGAMLNEQFF

v_call: TRBV6-1
d_call: -
clone_size: once
j_call: TRBJ1-1
cdr3_nt: TGTGCCAGCAGTGAACTTCTGGGGGCGGTCACTGAAGCTTTCTTT
cdr3_aa: CASSELLGAVTEAFF

v_call: TRBV3-1/TRBV3-2
d_call: TRBD2
clone_size: -
j_call: TRBJ2-1
cdr3_nt: TGTGCCAGCAGCTTTCGACTAGCGGGCTACAATGAGCAGTTCTTC
cdr3_aa: CASSFRLAGYNEQFF

v_call: TRBV5-1
d_call: TRBD1
clone_size: -
j_call: TRBJ1-1
cdr3_nt: TGCGCCAGCAGCTCTACAGGGGGCCGGACTGAAGCTTTCTTT
cdr3_aa: CASSSTGGRTEAFF

v_call: TRBV9
d_call: -
clone_size: -
j_call: TRBJ1-1
cdr3_nt: TGTGCCAGCAGCATGGGACACCTGAACACTGAAGCTTTCTTT
cdr3_aa: CASSMGHLNTEAFF